Below, 10 T cell receptor beta chains from the same sample are listed, as sequenced in a study of Tregs in tolerant kidney transplant recipients. Related graft donors supplied nonmyeloablative bone marrow transplants, and mixed chimerism was transient. Only in-frame clones appear in the TCRdb table, and some are missing; sequencing was by immunoSEQ multiplex PCR. The sample holds 55,000 to 75,000 clones, about 89% seen once. The input for sequencing was CD4+ T cells from blood (PBMCs), taken 6 months after the transplant. All receptors derive from a human patient who received a combined kidney and bone marrow transplant. Some T cells may possibly be graft donor cells.

The V call is TRBV5-1, the J call TRBJ1-6, with unresolved D. This CDR3 region has 15 residues. Per germline, CDR1 SGHRS and CDR2 YFSETQ. V lost 3 bases and J 1 base, leaving 8 bases between the germline ends. Here the CDR3 DNA reads TGCGCCAGCAGCTCCCGGACTTCCTATAATTCACCCCTCCACTTT. This translates into CASSSRTSYNSPLHF.

The chain couples TRBV4-3 to TRBJ2-5; a weak D match, TRBD2 (5 bases). The CDR3 loop spans 15 amino acids. V gave up 1 base and J gave up 3 bases, with 12 bases separating them. Germline V gene sequence: CDR1 LGHNA, CDR2 YSLEER. CDR3 residues: CASSQGAAGKETQYF. The CDR3, as DNA: TGCGCCAGCAGCCAAGGAGCGGCGGGCAAAGAGACCCAGTACTTC.

This clone rates as medium-sized. The chain joins TRBV7-2 to TRBJ1-1; D is unresolved. In germline, CDR1 is SGHTA, CDR2 FQGNSA. V was trimmed by 8 bases and J by 3 bases, leaving 7 bases between them. CDR3 length equals 11 residues. The CDR3 is CASSFYTEAFF. Written as DNA, the CDR3 is TGTGCCAGCTCCTTCTACACTGAAGCTTTCTTT.

V is TRBV4-2 and J is TRBJ1-5, with 12 positions matching TRBD1. CDR3 length equals 17 residues. The V gene's germline CDR1 is LGHNA and CDR2 YNFKEQ. The V and J ends lost 3 bases and 8 bases, in that order; junction bases with no gene match: 11. CDR3 DNA sequence: TGTGCCAGCAGCCATCGTCCCGGGACAGGGGGCGAGAAGCCCCAGCATTTT. It codes for CASSHRPGTGGEKPQHF.

This chain uses TRBV19 with TRBJ1-1; unclear D gene. The CDR3 spans 14 residues. The V gene lost 2 bases and the J gene lost 5 bases, with 12 bases spanning the gap. Germline values: CDR1 LNHDA, CDR2 SQIVND (reference sequence). The CDR3 sequence is CASSIKVGGTEAFF. The DNA for the CDR3 is TGTGCCAGTAGTATAAAAGTAGGCGGGACTGAAGCTTTCTTT.

The V gene is TRBV9, the J gene TRBJ1-2, with D maybe TRBD1 (5 bases). The CDR3 length is 14 residues. V lost 3 bases and J lost 3, with 12 bases in between. The V gene's germline CDR1 is SGDLS and CDR2 YYNGEE. Here the CDR3 DNA reads TGTGCCAGCAGCGCCTCAGGGCCGGACTATGGCTACACCTTC. Its translation: CASSASGPDYGYTF.

This clone was seen only once. This sequence joins TRBV5-1 and TRBJ2-3, with a tentative D call TRBD2 (5 bases). From germline, CDR1 is SGHRS and CDR2 YFSETQ. The V end was cut by 4 bases, the J end by 2 bases, with 14 bases between. The CDR3 length is 15 residues. DNA of the CDR3: TGCGCCAGCAGCCCCGGACTTATAATCACAGATACGCAGTATTTT. This gives the protein CASSPGLIITDTQYF. Drawing the rest from reference TRBV5-1 and TRBJ2-3, the complete variable domain is KAGVTQTPRYLIKTRGQQVTLSCSPISGHRSVSWYQQTPGQGLQFLFEYFSETQRNKGNFPGRFSGRQFSNSRSEMNVSTLELGDSALYLCASSPGLIITDTQYFGPGTRLTVL.

V usage is TRBV7-9 and J usage is TRBJ2-3; 11 positions agree with TRBD2. Germline CDR1 and CDR2: SEHNR and FQNEAQ (reference sequence). The CDR3 is 18 amino acids. V dropped 1 base and J dropped 0; count of bases not matched to a gene: 6. CDR3 in amino acids: CASSLGLAGSFSTDTQYF. Here the CDR3 DNA reads TGTGCCAGCAGCTTAGGACTAGCGGGATCATTTAGCACAGATACGCAGTATTTT.

This clone appeared a single time. The CDR3, as DNA: TGTGCCAGCAGTATCCTCGGACAGGTCTCCTACGAGCAGTACTTC. Translated: CASSILGQVSYEQYF. This chain uses TRBV25-1 with TRBJ2-7, with 7 bases matching TRBD1. V lost 5 bases, J lost 0 bases, and 7 bases stayed unmatched. Germline V gene lookup returns CDR1 MGHDK and CDR2 SYGVNS. The CDR3 runs 15 residues.

The J gene is TRBJ1-5, the V gene TRBV6-1, with D perhaps TRBD1 (5 bases). V lost 6 bases to trimming and J lost 3 bases, with 12 bases between them. The CDR3 is made up of 14 amino acids. Germline values: CDR1 MNHNS, CDR2 SASEGT. The CDR3 is CASRTGTSNQPQHF. CDR3 DNA sequence: TGTGCCAGCAGAACCGGGACTTCCAATCAGCCCCAGCATTTT.